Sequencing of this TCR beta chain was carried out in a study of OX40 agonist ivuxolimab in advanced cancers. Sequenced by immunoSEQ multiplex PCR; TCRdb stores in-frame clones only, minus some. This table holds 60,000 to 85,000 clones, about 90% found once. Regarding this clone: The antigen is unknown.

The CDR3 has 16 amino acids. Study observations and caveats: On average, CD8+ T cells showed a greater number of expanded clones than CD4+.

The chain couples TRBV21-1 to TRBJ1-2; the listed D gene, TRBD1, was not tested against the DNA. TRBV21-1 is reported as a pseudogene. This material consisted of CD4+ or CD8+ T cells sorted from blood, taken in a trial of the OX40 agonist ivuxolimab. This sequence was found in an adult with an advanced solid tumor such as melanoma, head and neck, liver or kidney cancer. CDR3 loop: CASSKVTGGLDYGYTF. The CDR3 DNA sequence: TGTGCCAGCAGCAAAGTCACAGGGGGATTGGACTATGGCTACACCTTC.